One T cell receptor beta chain is described in this entry. The data stem from a study of blood T cell repertoires in COVID-19. Sequencing was performed with immunoSEQ multiplex PCR; in TCRdb, only in-frame clones are kept and a portion is missing. The sample comprises 68,000 or so clones, roughly 88% of which are singletons, and approximately 8.4% rests with the top ten. Trimming took off 4 bases at V and 2 bases at J, with 10 bases between the two ends. Germline V gives CDR1 KGHSH, CDR2 LQKENI. The CDR3 runs 14 residues. The TCR sequence derives from a man between 25 and 39 years old with acute or convalescent COVID-19. Sequenced material: peripheral blood. The chain combines TRBV18 with TRBJ2-3; D is undetermined. CDR3 protein: CASSREASTDTQYF. CDR3 bases: TGTGCCAGCTCACGAGAGGCATCCACAGATACGCAGTATTTT.